The 17 T cell receptor beta chains below come from one sample, sequenced in a study of beta chain features in type 1 diabetes. Study outcomes and limitations: Patients with Type 1 diabetes showed moderately but significantly shorter TCRB CDR3s in all four CD4+ subsets.

Isolated RNA was reverse transcribed in full, so expressed TCRB transcripts were sequenced. Produced via immunoSEQ multiplex PCR; TCRdb's table is partial and in-frame only. This sample has over 200,000 clones, with around 9.9% found just once. Their antigen targets remain unknown. Sequenced sample: naive CD4+ T cells from blood. The receptors were gathered from a man aged 25 to 45 with type 1 diabetes.

There are a few counts of this clone. The chain combines TRBV7-3 with TRBJ2-5; D is perhaps TRBD1 (5 bases). In germline, CDR1 is SGHTA, CDR2 FQGTGA. V lost 5 bases and J lost 2, with 15 bases in between. The CDR3 runs to 15 residues. Here the CDR3 DNA reads TGTGCCAGCAGCGGAGTCGGTGGGGCACAAGAGACCCAGTACTTC. This sequence encodes CASSGVGGAQETQYF.

This clone showed up just a few times. The rearrangement joins TRBV29-1 to TRBJ2-7, with D perhaps matching TRBD1 (6 bases). V dropped 0 bases and J dropped 6 bases, with 9 bases sitting between them. Germline CDR1 is SQVTM and CDR2 is ANQGSEA. There are 12 residues in the CDR3. The CDR3 nucleotides read TGCAGCGTTGAAGACAGGGGTGGCGAGCAGTACTTC. Translating gives CSVEDRGGEQYF.

This clone was seen more than once but under ten times. This chain uses TRBV4-1 with TRBJ2-6, with D possibly matching TRBD1 (6 bases). Germline loops: CDR1 MGHRA, CDR2 YSYEKL. CDR3 length equals 15 residues. V lost 6 bases and J lost 2, with 11 bases in between. The CDR3 loop reads CASSLTGTGANVLTF. In DNA, the CDR3 is TGCGCCAGCAGTCTCACAGGGACTGGGGCCAACGTCCTGACTTTC.

This clone has more than one count but fewer than ten. The V gene is TRBV5-1, the J gene TRBJ2-1, with D perhaps matching TRBD2 (6 bases). Trimming pared 4 bases from V and 6 bases from J, leaving 11 bases between. The CDR3 is made up of 13 amino acids. Germline CDR1 and CDR2: SGHRS and YFSETQ. CDR3 sequence reads: CASSDGLFNEQFF. DNA for the CDR3: TGCGCCAGCAGCGACGGACTATTCAATGAGCAGTTCTTC.

The chain links TRBV6-5 to TRBJ1-2, with D tentatively TRBD1 (6 bases). V shed 3 bases and J shed 8 bases, with 13 bases lying between them. Per germline, CDR1 MNHEY and CDR2 SVGAGI. CDR3 length: 13 amino acids. CDR3 DNA sequence: TGTGCCAGCAGTTATGGCAGGGGAAACGGCTACACCTTC. Translated: CASSYGRGNGYTF.

This clone was seen more than once but under ten times. V and J are TRBV2 and TRBJ1-1, with TRBD1 as a possible D gene (6 bases). This CDR3 is built from 14 residues. With 8 bases removed from V and 4 bases from J, the gap between germline ends came to 17 bases. From germline, CDR1 is SNHLY and CDR2 FYNNEI. The CDR3 loop is CASSGREGGTEAFF. In DNA form, the CDR3 reads TGTGCCAGCTCAGGCAGGGAAGGGGGCACTGAAGCTTTCTTT.

This clone was detected a few times. The chain joins TRBV5-4 to TRBJ2-3, with TRBD2 matching 10 bases. The germline V gene has CDR1 SGHNT and CDR2 YYREEE (reference sequence). The ends lost 8 bases at V and 6 bases at J; junction bases unmatched: 15. The CDR3 is 16 amino acids. The CDR3 sequence is CASRNIAGGPSDTQYF. The DNA for the CDR3 is TGTGCCAGTAGGAACATAGCGGGGGGTCCCTCCGATACGCAGTATTTT.

This clone was recorded a few times. V is TRBV7-8 and J is TRBJ2-6; D is uncertain. The V end lost 6 bases, the J end lost 0 bases, and 9 bases lay between the germline ends. The CDR3 covers 15 residues. Germline V CDR1 and CDR2: SGHVS, FQNEAQ. The DNA for the CDR3 is TGTGCCAGCAGGCGAAGAGGCTCTGGGGCCAACGTCCTGACTTTC. It specifies CASRRRGSGANVLTF. Filled out from reference TRBV7-8 and TRBJ2-6, the complete variable domain reads GAGVSQSPRYKVAKRGQDVALRCDPISGHVSLFWYQQALGQGPEFLTYFQNEAQLDKSGLPSDRFFAERPEGSVSTLKIQRTQQEDSAVYLCASRRRGSGANVLTFGAGSRLTVL.

The CDR3 region is CASSLNGGLRAGELFF. Written as DNA, the CDR3 is TGTGCCAGCAGCTTAAACGGGGGGCTCCGCGCCGGGGAGCTGTTTTTT. The V and J genes are TRBV7-3 and TRBJ2-2, with TRBD2 as a possible D gene (7 bases). CDR1 is SGHTA, CDR2 FQGTGA, per germline. The ends were cut back, 1 base at V and 6 bases at J, with 15 bases in the middle. The CDR3 has 16 amino acids.

This clone was seen more than once but under ten times. The CDR3 region has the DNA TGTGCCAGCAGTTACAGGGGCGAGCAGTACTTC. Amino acid sequence: CASSYRGEQYF. The chain uses TRBV6-6 and TRBJ2-7, with D possibly being TRBD1 (5 bases). The V and J ends lost 2 bases and 6 bases respectively, with 5 bases between them. CDR1 is MNHNY and CDR2 is SVGAGI in the germline V gene (reference sequence). The CDR3 sequence is 11 residues long.

The chain combines TRBV5-1 with TRBJ2-7; 9 bases line up with TRBD2. The CDR3 runs 15 residues. Germline CDR1 SGHRS, CDR2 YFSETQ. Germline trimming cut 3 bases from V and 6 bases from J; bases unmatched to any gene: 10. The CDR3 is CASSSREGSGSEQYF. DNA for the CDR3: TGCGCCAGCAGCTCGCGGGAGGGTTCGGGGTCCGAGCAGTACTTC. Complete variable domain (other parts from reference TRBV5-1 and TRBJ2-7): KAGVTQTPRYLIKTRGQQVTLSCSPISGHRSVSWYQQTPGQGLQFLFEYFSETQRNKGNFPGRFSGRQFSNSRSEMNVSTLELGDSALYLCASSSREGSGSEQYFGPGTRLTVT.

This chain links TRBV7-9 with TRBJ1-6; D call uncertain. CDR3 length equals 14 residues. V was shortened by 5 bases and J by 4 bases, with 9 bases between the two germline ends. Germline V gives CDR1 SEHNR, CDR2 FQNEAQ (reference sequence). DNA for the CDR3: TGTGCCAGCAGCCCGGGAGCATATAATTCACCCCTCCACTTT. Its translation: CASSPGAYNSPLHF.

This clone was counted between two and nine times. The V and J genes are TRBV19 and TRBJ1-2, with 9 bases aligning to TRBD1. Germline V gives CDR1 LNHDA, CDR2 SQIVND (reference sequence). V lost 5 bases and J lost 5; bases outside the gene matches: 9. The CDR3 runs to 15 residues. This chain's CDR3 is CASSPGDRDLYGYTF. The CDR3 coding sequence is TGTGCCAGTAGTCCAGGGGACAGGGACCTATATGGCTACACCTTC.

The rearrangement uses TRBV11-2 and TRBJ1-1, with D hard to call. Germline values: CDR1 SGHAT, CDR2 FQNNGV. This CDR3 is 13 amino acids long. V was pared by 0 bases and J by 1 base, with 3 bases between. CDR3 region: CASSLDSNTEAFF. CDR3 coding DNA: TGTGCCAGCAGCTTAGACTCGAACACTGAAGCTTTCTTT.

Only a few counts were recorded for this clone. J is TRBJ1-2 and V is TRBV7-2; D call uncertain. Trimming removed 5 bases from V and 6 bases from J, with 13 bases in between. The CDR3 has 13 amino acids. The germline gives CDR1 SGHTA, CDR2 FQGNSA. In DNA, the CDR3 is TGTGCCAGCAGCATCACGGGGTTTGATGGCTACACCTTC. Translated: CASSITGFDGYTF. The full variable domain, its missing parts supplied by reference TRBV7-2 and TRBJ1-2, is GAGVSQSPSNKVTEKGKDVELRCDPISGHTALYWYRQSLGQGLEFLIYFQGNSAPDKSGLPSDRFSAERTGGSVSTLTIQRTQQEDSAVYLCASSITGFDGYTFGSGTRLTVV.

The chain employs TRBV28 and TRBJ1-2; 8 positions match TRBD1. The germline CDR1 and CDR2 sequences are MDHEN and SYDVKM. The CDR3 is 11 residues long. The V gene end was trimmed by 5 bases and the J gene end by 8 bases; junction bases not matched to a gene: 1. CDR3 sequence: CASSAGGGYTF. The CDR3 region has the DNA TGTGCCAGCAGTGCAGGGGGCGGCTACACCTTC.

This clone was seen a handful of times. The sample contains more than one DNA sequence encoding this CDR3. The J gene is TRBJ2-3, the V gene TRBV5-1, with D maybe TRBD2 (5 bases). The length of the CDR3 is 13 residues. The germline V gene encodes CDR1 SGHRS and CDR2 YFSETQ. V lost 0 bases and J lost 3, with 5 bases in between. This chain's CDR3 is CASSLAGTDTQYF. The DNA for the CDR3 is TGCGCCAGCAGCTTGGCGGGGACAGATACGCAGTATTTT.